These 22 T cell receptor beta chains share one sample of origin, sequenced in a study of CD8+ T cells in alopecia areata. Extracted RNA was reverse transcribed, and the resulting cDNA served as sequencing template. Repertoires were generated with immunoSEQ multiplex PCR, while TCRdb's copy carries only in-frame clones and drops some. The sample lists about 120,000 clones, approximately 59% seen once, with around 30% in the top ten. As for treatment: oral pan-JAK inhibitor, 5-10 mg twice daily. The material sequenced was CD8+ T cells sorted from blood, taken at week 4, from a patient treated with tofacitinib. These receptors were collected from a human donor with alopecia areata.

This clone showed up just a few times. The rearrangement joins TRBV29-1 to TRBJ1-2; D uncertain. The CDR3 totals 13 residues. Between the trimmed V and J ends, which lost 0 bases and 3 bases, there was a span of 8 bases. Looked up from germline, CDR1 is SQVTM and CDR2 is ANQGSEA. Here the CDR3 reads CSVEDGVDYGYTF. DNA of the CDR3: TGCAGCGTTGAAGACGGGGTGGACTATGGCTACACCTTC.

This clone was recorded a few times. This CDR3 reads CASRLGNTEAFF. DNA of the CDR3: TGCGCCAGCAGGTTAGGGAACACTGAAGCTTTCTTT. The V and J genes are TRBV5-1 and TRBJ1-1; D is unclear. Germline V lookup: CDR1 SGHRS, CDR2 YFSETQ. The CDR3 is 12 amino acids. V lost 5 bases and J 1 base, leaving 6 bases between the germline ends.

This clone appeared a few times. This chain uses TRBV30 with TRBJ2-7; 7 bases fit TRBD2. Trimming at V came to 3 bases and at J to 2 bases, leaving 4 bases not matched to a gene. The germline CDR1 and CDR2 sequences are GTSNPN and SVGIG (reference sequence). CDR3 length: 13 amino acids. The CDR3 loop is CAWRDRGAYEQYF. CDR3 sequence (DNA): TGTGCCTGGAGGGACCGGGGGGCCTACGAGCAGTACTTC.

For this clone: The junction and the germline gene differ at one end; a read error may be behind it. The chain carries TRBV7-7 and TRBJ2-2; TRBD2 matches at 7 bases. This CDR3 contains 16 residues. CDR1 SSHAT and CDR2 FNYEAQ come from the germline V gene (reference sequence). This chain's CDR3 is CASSPFTSEYTGELFF. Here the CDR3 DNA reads TGTGCTAGCAGCCCCTTTACTAGCGAATACACCGGGGAGCTGTTTTTT.

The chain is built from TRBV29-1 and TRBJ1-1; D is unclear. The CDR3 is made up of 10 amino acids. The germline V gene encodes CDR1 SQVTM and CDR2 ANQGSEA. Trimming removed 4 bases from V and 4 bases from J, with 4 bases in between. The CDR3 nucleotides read TGCAGCGTTGCGGCCACTGAAGCTTTCTTT. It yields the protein CSVAATEAFF.

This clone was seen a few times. CDR3 nucleotides: TGTGCCAGCAGCCAAGATAACGATGAAAAACTGTTTTTT. Protein sequence: CASSQDNDEKLFF. V gene TRBV14 combines with J gene TRBJ1-4; D gene unclear. CDR1 is SGHDN, CDR2 FVKESK, per germline. This CDR3 is 13 amino acids long. V lost 0 bases to trimming and J lost 6 bases, with 5 bases between them.

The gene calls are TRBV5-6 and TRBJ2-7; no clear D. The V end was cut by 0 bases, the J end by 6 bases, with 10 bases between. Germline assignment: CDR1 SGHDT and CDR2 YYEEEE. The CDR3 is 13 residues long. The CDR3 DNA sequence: TGTGCCAGCAGCTTGGAATGGTTTCGCGAGCAGTACTTC. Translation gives CASSLEWFREQYF. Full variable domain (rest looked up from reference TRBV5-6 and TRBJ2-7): DAGVTQSPTHLIKTRGQQVTLRCSPKSGHDTVSWYQQALGQGPQFIFQYYEEEERQRGNFPDRFSGHQFPNYSSELNVNALLLGDSALYLCASSLEWFREQYFGPGTRLTVT.

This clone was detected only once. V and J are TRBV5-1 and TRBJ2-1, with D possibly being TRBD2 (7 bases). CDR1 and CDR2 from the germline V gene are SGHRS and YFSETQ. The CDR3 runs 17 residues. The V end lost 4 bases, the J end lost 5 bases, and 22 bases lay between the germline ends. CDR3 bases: TGCGCCAGCAGCAACCTTCCTGGGGGGGCTAGGAACAATGAGCAGTTCTTC. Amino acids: CASSNLPGGARNNEQFF.

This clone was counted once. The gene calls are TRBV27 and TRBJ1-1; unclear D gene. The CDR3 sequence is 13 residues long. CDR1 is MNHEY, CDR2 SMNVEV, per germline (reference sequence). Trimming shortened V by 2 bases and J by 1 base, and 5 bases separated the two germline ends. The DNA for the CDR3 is TGTGCCAGCAGTTTAAAACAGAACACTGAAGCTTTCTTT. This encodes CASSLKQNTEAFF.

In DNA form, the CDR3 reads TGCGCCAGCAGCCAAGACCGGGGTGGATGGTACGAGCAGTACTTC. Translation: CASSQDRGGWYEQYF. V usage is TRBV4-3 and J usage is TRBJ2-7; tentative D call: TRBD2 (5 bases). This CDR3 has 15 residues. Germline values: CDR1 LGHNA, CDR2 YSLEER. V gave up 0 bases and J gave up 4 bases, with 13 bases separating them.

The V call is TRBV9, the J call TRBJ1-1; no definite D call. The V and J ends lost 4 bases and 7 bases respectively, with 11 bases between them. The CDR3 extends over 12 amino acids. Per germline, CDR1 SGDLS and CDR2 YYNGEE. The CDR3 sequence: CASSISDGEAFF. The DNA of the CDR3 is TGTGCCAGCAGCATATCCGACGGTGAAGCTTTCTTT.

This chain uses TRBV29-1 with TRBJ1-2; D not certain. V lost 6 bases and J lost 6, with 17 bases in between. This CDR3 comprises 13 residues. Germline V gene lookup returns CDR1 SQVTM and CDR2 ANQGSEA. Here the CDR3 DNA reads TGCAGCGTACCTCCTGGCGATGCGGATGGCTACACCTTC. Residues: CSVPPGDADGYTF.

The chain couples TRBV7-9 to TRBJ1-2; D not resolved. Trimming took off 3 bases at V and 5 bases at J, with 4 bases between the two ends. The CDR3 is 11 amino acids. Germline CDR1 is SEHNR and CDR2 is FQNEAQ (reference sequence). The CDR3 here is CASSLYYGYTF. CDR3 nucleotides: TGTGCCAGCAGCTTGTATTATGGCTACACCTTC.

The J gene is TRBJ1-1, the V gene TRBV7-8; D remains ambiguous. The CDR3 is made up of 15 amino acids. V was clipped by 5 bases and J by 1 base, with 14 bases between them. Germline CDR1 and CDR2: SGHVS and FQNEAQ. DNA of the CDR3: TGTGCCAGCAGCACTACGACTCCAGGGAACACTGAAGCTTTCTTT. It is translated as CASSTTTPGNTEAFF.

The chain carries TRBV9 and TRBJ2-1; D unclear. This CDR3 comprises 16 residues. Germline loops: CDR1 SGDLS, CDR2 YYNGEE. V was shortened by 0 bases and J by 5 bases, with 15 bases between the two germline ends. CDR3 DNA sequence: TGTGCCAGCAGCGTAGGGAAGGGCGTTGGAGACAATGAGCAGTTCTTC. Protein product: CASSVGKGVGDNEQFF. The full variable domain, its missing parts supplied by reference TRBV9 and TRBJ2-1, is DSGVTQTPKHLITATGQRVTLRCSPRSGDLSVYWYQQSLDQGLQFLIQYYNGEERAKGNILERFSAQQFPDLHSELNLSSLELGDSALYFCASSVGKGVGDNEQFFGPGTRLTVL.

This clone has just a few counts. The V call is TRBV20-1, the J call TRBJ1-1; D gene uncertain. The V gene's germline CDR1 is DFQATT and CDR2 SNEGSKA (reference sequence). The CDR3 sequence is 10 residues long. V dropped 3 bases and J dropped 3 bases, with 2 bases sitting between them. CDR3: CSASHTEAFF. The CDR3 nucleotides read TGCAGTGCTAGTCACACTGAAGCTTTCTTT.

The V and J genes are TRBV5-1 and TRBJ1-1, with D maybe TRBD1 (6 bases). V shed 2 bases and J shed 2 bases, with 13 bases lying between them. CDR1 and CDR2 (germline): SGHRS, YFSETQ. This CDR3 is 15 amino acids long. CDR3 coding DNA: TGCGCCAGCAGCTTTTACGTACAGGGTAACACTGAAGCTTTCTTT. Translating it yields CASSFYVQGNTEAFF.

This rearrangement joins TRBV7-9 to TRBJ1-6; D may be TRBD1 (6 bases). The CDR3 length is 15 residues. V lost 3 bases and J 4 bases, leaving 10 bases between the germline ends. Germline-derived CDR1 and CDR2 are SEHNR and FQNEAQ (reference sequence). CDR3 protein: CASSFTGNYNSPLHF. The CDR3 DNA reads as TGTGCCAGCAGCTTTACAGGGAATTATAATTCACCCCTCCACTTT.

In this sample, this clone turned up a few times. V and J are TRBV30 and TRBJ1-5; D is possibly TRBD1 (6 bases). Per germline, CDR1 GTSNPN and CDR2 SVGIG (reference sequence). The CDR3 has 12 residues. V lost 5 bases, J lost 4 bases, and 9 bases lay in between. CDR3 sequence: CAWGQPNQPQHF. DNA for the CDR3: TGTGCCTGGGGACAGCCGAATCAGCCCCAGCATTTT. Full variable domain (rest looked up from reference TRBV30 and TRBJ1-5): SQTIHQWPATLVQPVGSPLSLECTVEGTSNPNLYWYRQAAGRGLQLLFYSVGIGQISSEVPQNLSASRPQDRQFILSSKKLLLSDSGFYLCAWGQPNQPQHFGDGTRLSIL.

CDR3 bases: TGTGCCAGCAGTCCTCGGGACTCCCGGCAAAAATACGAGCAGTACTTC. It encodes CASSPRDSRQKYEQYF. This sequence joins TRBV27 and TRBJ2-7, with a weak D call TRBD2 (6 bases). This CDR3 has 16 amino acids. V lost 5 bases and J 4 bases, leaving 21 bases between the germline ends. Looked up from germline, CDR1 is MNHEY and CDR2 is SMNVEV (reference sequence).

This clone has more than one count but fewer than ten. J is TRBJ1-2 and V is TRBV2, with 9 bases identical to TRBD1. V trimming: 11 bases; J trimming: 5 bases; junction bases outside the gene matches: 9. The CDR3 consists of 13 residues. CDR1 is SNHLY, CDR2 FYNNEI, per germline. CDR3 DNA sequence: TGTGCCTCCCGGACAGGGGAAGGATATGGCTACACCTTC. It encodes CASRTGEGYGYTF.

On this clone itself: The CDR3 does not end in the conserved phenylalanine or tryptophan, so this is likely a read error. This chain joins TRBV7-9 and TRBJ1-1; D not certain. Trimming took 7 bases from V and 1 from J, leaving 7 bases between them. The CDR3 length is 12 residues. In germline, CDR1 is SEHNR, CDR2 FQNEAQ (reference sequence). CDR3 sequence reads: CASIGENTEAFL. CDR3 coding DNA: TGTGCCAGCATTGGGGAGAACACTGAAGCTTTCCTT.